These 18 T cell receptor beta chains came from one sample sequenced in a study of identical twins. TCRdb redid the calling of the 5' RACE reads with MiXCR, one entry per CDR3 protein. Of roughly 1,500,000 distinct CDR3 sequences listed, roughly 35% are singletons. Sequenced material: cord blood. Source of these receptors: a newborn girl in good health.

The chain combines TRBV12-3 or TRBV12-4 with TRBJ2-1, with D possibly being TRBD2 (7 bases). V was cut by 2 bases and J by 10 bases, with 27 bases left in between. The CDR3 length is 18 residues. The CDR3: CASSLTPSRGGASYEQFF. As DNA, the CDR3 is TGTGCCAGCAGTTTAACCCCTTCCAGGGGAGGGGCCTCCTACGAGCAGTTCTTC.

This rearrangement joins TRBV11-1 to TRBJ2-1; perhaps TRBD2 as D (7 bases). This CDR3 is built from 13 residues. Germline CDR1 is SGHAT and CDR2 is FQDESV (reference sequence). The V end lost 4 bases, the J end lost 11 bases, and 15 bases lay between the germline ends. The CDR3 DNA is TGTGCCAGCAGCTACCCGGACGGGGGGCAGCAGTTCTTC. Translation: CASSYPDGGQQFF.

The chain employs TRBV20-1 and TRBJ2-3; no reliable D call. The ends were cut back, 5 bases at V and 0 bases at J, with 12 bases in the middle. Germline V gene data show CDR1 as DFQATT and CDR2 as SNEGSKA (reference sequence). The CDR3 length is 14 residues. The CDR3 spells CSALPVASTDTQYF. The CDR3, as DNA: TGCAGTGCTCTCCCAGTTGCTAGCACAGATACGCAGTATTTT.

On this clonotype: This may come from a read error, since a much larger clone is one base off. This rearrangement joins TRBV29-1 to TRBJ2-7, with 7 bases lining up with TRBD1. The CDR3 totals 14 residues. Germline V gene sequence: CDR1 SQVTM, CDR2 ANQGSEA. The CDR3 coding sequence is TGCGGCGTCCTTTTCGGCAGGGGGTCCTACGAGCAGTACTTC. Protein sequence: CGVLFGRGSYEQYF.

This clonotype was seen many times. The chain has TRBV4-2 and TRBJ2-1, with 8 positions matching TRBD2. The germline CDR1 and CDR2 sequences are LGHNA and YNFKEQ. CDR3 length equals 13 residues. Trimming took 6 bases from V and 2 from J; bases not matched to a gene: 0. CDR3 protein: CASRREAYNEQFF. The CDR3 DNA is TGTGCCAGCAGGCGGGAGGCCTACAATGAGCAGTTCTTC.

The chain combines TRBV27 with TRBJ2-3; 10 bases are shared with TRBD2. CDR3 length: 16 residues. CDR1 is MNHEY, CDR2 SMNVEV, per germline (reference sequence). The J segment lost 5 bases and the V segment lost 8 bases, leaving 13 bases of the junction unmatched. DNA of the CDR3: TGTGCCAGCGGCCGCCAAGCGGGAGGGCGGAGAGATACGCAGTATTTT. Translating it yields CASGRQAGGRRDTQYF.

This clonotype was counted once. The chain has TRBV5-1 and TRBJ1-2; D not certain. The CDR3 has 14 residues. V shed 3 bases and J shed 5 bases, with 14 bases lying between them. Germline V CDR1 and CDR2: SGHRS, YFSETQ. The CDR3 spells CASSSLAPRYGYTF. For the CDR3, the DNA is TGCGCCAGCAGCTCCCTCGCTCCTCGGTATGGCTACACCTTC.

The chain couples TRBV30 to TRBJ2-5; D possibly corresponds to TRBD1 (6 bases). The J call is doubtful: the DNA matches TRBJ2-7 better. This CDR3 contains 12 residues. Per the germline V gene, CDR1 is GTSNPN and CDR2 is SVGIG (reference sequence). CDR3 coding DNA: TGTGCCTGGAGGGACAGTCCCTACGAGCAGTACTTC. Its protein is CAWRDSPYEQYF.

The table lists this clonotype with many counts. CDR3 sequence reads: CSVERGPNNEQFF. The CDR3 DNA reads as TGCAGCGTTGAAAGGGGTCCGAACAATGAGCAGTTCTTC. The chain couples TRBV29-1 to TRBJ2-1, with D possibly TRBD1 on 5 matching bases. Germline CDR1 and CDR2: SQVTM and ANQGSEA. V was cut by 2 bases and J by 5 bases, with 10 bases left in between. CDR3 length: 13 amino acids.

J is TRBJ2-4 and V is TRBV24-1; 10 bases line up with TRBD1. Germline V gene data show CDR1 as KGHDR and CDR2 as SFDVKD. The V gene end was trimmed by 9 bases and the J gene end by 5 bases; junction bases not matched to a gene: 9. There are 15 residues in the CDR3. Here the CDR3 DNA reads TGTGCCACCGCAGCCCCCGGGACAGGGGAAAACATTCAGTACTTC. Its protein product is CATAAPGTGENIQYF.

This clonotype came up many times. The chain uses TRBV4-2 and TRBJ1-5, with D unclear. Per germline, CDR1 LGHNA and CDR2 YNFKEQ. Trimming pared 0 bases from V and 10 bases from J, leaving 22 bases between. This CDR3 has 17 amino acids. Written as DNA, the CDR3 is TGTGCCAGCAGCCAAGATATCATCAGATCCCCAATCAGCCCCCAGCATTTT. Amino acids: CASSQDIIRSPISPQHF.

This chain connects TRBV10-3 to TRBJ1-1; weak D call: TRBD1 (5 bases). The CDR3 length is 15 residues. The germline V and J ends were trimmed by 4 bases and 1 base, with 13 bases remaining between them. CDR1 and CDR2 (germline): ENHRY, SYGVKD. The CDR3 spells CAISAQQEANTEAFF. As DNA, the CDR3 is TGTGCCATCAGTGCACAACAGGAAGCGAACACTGAAGCTTTCTTT.

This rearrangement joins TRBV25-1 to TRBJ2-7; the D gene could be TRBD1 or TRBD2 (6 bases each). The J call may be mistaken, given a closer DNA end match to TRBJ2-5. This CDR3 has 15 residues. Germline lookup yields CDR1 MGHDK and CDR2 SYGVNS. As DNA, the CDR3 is TGTGCCAGCACATCGGGACTTAGAGGGGGTGAGACCCAGTACTTC. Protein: CASTSGLRGGETQYF.

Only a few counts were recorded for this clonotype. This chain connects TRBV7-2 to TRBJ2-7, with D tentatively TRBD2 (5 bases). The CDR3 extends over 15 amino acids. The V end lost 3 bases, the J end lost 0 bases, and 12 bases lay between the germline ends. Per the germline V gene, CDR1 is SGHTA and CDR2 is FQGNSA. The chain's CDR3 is CASSLSGKGSYEQYF. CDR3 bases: TGTGCCAGCAGCTTGAGCGGTAAAGGCTCCTACGAGCAGTACTTC.

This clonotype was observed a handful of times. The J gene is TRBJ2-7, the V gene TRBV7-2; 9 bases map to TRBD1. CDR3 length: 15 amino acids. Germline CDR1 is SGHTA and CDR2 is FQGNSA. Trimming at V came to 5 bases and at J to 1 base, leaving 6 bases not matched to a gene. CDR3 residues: CASSLTGGGSYEQYF. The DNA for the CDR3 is TGTGCCAGCAGCCTGACAGGGGGTGGGTCCTACGAGCAGTACTTC.

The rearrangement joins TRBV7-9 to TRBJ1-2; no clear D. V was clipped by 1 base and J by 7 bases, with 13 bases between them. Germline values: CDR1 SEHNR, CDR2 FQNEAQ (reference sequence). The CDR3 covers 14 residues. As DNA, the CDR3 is TGTGCCAGCAGCTTAGTATTGCTGGTCTCTGGCTACACCTTC. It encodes CASSLVLLVSGYTF.

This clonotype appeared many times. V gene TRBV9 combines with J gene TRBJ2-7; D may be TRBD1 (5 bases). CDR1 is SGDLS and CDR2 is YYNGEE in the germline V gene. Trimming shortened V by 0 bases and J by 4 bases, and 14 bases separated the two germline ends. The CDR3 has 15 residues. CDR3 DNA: TGTGCCAGCAGCGTAGCCCCACTGACAGAATACGAGCAGTACTTC. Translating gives CASSVAPLTEYEQYF.

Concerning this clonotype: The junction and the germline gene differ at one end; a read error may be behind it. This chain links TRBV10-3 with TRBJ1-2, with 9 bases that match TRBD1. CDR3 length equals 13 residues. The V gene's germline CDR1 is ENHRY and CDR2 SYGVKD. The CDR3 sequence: CAISDRGNYGCTF. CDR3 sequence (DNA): TGTGCCATCAGCGACAGGGGGAACTATGGCTGCACCTTC.